This is a list of T cell receptor beta chains from one sample in a study of T cell responses to AZD1222 COVID-19 vaccine. Profiling relied on immunoSEQ multiplex PCR, and the TCRdb table lists in-frame clones only, not all of them. The sample includes 75,000 to 100,000 clones, roughly 87% seen only once; the top ten take about 1.5%. Sequencing used peripheral blood, obtained on day 0 of AZD1222 vaccination. These receptors originate from an adult in good health. The CDR3 runs from the conserved cysteine through the conserved F or W. The D gene is left open where the match is weak. Where a row states a size, it is once, few, many or the class of an expanded clone; other rows omit it.

V gene	D gene	clone size	J gene	CDR3 DNA	CDR3 protein
TRBV10-3	TRBD1	.	TRBJ1-1	TGTGCCATCAGCACGTCTACAGGGGGCAACACTGAAGCTTTCTTT	CAISTSTGGNTEAFF
TRBV6-5	.	.	TRBJ1-1	TGTGCCAGCAGCCCGGGGGCTATAGACACTGAAGCTTTCTTT	CASSPGAIDTEAFF
TRBV9	TRBD1	.	TRBJ1-2	TGTGCCAGCAGCGCTCTGGGGCAGGGGGCTACCCCCTTC	CASSALGQGATPF
TRBV2	TRBD1	.	TRBJ1-2	TGTGCCATCCGGACAGGGGGCGCCGGTGGCTACACCTTC	CAIRTGGAGGYTF
TRBV6-1	.	.	TRBJ1-2	TGTGCCAGCACAGGCGCAGGGATGGGCTACACCTTC	CASTGAGMGYTF
TRBV24-1	TRBD2	.	TRBJ2-1	TGTGCCACCAGTGATTTGACTAGCGGGGGGGATGAGCAGTTCTTC	CATSDLTSGGDEQFF
TRBV29-1	.	.	TRBJ1-1	TGCAGCGCCCTGAGGAACACTGAAGCTTTCTTT	CSALRNTEAFF
TRBV6-1	.	.	TRBJ1-5	TGTGCCAGCAGTGAAGGGGCAGGTCTTAGCAATCAGCCCCAGCATTTT	CASSEGAGLSNQPQHF
TRBV15	.	.	TRBJ2-7	TGTGCCACCAGCAGAGCCGGCCTTACAGGTGGTGGCGAGCAGTACTTC	CATSRAGLTGGGEQYF
TRBV2	.	.	TRBJ1-5	TGTGCCAGCAGTGTAGAGGGAGGGAGTCAGCCCCAGCATTTT	CASSVEGGSQPQHF
TRBV7-9	TRBD1	.	TRBJ1-3	TGTGCCAGCAGCCCAGGGGGGAGCTCTGGAAACACCATATATTTT	CASSPGGSSGNTIYF
TRBV5-5	.	once	TRBJ1-1	TGTGCCAGCAGCACGACAGCGAACACTGAAGCTTTCTTT	CASSTTANTEAFF
TRBV9	TRBD1	.	TRBJ1-2	TGTGCCAGCAGCGTCAACACAGGGGGTGACTATGGCTACACCTTC	CASSVNTGGDYGYTF
TRBV9	.	.	TRBJ2-7	TGTGCCAGCAGCGTAGGGGACGGTAGCTCCTACGAGCAGTACTTC	CASSVGDGSSYEQYF
TRBV27	.	.	TRBJ1-1	TGTGCCAGCAGTTTAAACAGGGTGAACACTGAAGCTTTCTTT	CASSLNRVNTEAFF
TRBV7-8	.	.	TRBJ2-2	TGTGCCAGCAGCTTAGAGGCAGACCGATCCGGGGAGCTGTTTTTT	CASSLEADRSGELFF
TRBV27	.	once	TRBJ1-6	TGTGCCAGCAGCATCAGGACAGAGAGACCCCTCCACTTT	CASSIRTERPLHF
TRBV6-5	TRBD1	.	TRBJ1-2	TGTGCCAGCAGTTACTCGAAGGGGACAGGGGGTGGCTACACCTTC	CASSYSKGTGGGYTF
TRBV30	TRBD1	.	TRBJ2-1	TGTGCCAGTGACAGGGCTTCCTACAATGAGCAGTTCTTC	CASDRASYNEQFF
TRBV9	.	.	TRBJ2-3	TGTGCCAGCAGCGTAGGGGCAGATACGCAGTATTTT	CASSVGADTQYF
TRBV5-6	TRBD1	.	TRBJ2-7	TGTGCCAGCAGCTACTGGGACAGAGGGCTGTACTTC	CASSYWDRGLYF
TRBV5-1	TRBD1	.	TRBJ1-1	TGCGCCAGCAGCCGGACAGGGGACACTGAAGCTTTCTTT	CASSRTGDTEAFF
TRBV5-5	.	.	TRBJ2-2	TGTGCCAGCAGCTCCACCGCCGGGAACACCGGGGAGCTGTTTTTT	CASSSTAGNTGELFF
TRBV18	.	.	TRBJ1-6	TGTGCCAGCTCACCGGTTGAGTTCCGAGGGGAGGTTTATTCACCCCTCCACTTT	CASSPVEFRGEVYSPLHF
TRBV6-5	.	.	TRBJ1-2	TGTGCCAGCACTAGTGACAGTGGCCGGGGCGGCTACACCTTC	CASTSDSGRGGYTF
TRBV5-4	.	.	TRBJ1-6	TGTGCCAGCAGCTTGGACAGGACGTATAATTCACCCCTCCACTTT	CASSLDRTYNSPLHF
TRBV5-6	.	.	TRBJ1-1	TGTGCCAGCAGCTTCAGGGTGGGTGGAACTGAAGCTTTCTTT	CASSFRVGGTEAFF
TRBV3-1/TRBV3-2	TRBD1	.	TRBJ1-3	TGTGCCAGCAGCCAACCCGAGACAGGGGGGAACACCATATATTTT	CASSQPETGGNTIYF
TRBV5-6	TRBD1	few	TRBJ1-2	TGTGCCAGCAGCTTAGGACAGGGAGTAATAGGCTACACCTTC	CASSLGQGVIGYTF
TRBV28	.	.	TRBJ1-3	TGTGCCAGCAGTTTCCAGACTGGAAACACCATATATTTT	CASSFQTGNTIYF
TRBV9	TRBD2	.	TRBJ2-1	TGTGCCAGCAGTTCAATGGGTCTAGCGGGGAATGAGCAGTTCTTC	CASSSMGLAGNEQFF
TRBV19	.	.	TRBJ2-7	TGTGCCAGTAGTATAGATGGGCAGGTCCTAAGGGACGAGCAGTACTTC	CASSIDGQVLRDEQYF
TRBV5-6	.	.	TRBJ2-1	TGTGCCAGCAGCTTGTGGAGTCTGGGCTCCTACAATGAGCAGTTCTTC	CASSLWSLGSYNEQFF
TRBV5-4	TRBD2	.	TRBJ2-3	TGTGCCAGCAGCTTGGAGCGGGGGGCAGATACGCAGTATTTT	CASSLERGADTQYF
TRBV9	.	.	TRBJ1-2	TGTGCCAGCAGCGTCGGGTACTATGGCTACACCTTC	CASSVGYYGYTF
TRBV6-2/TRBV6-3	.	.	TRBJ1-5	TGTGCCAGCAGTTACAGTCAACCAGATCAGCCCCAGCATTTT	CASSYSQPDQPQHF
TRBV6-2/TRBV6-3	.	.	TRBJ1-5	TGTGCCAGCAGTTTCGGGACAACAAATCAGCCCCAGCATTTT	CASSFGTTNQPQHF
TRBV27	.	once	TRBJ2-4	TGTGCCAGCAGTTTGGATTGGGGCGTTGGCAACATTCAGTACTTC	CASSLDWGVGNIQYF
TRBV2	.	.	TRBJ2-3	TGTGCCAGCAGAATTGGGAGATACACAGATACGCAGTATTTT	CASRIGRYTDTQYF
TRBV19	TRBD1	.	TRBJ1-6	TGTGCCAGTAGTACGGGACAGGGATCACCCCTCCACTTT	CASSTGQGSPLHF
TRBV6-5	.	once	TRBJ2-4	TGTGCCAGCAGCCTCCTCCGGTCGGGGAAAAACATTCAGTACTTC	CASSLLRSGKNIQYF
TRBV20-1	.	few	TRBJ2-7	TGCAGTGCTAGTTTCCAGGACAACAACGAGCAGTACTTC	CSASFQDNNEQYF
TRBV15	.	.	TRBJ2-7	TGTGCCACCAGCAGAGATCGGGACCGAAGCTCCTACGAGCAGTACTTC	CATSRDRDRSSYEQYF
TRBV27	.	.	TRBJ2-7	TGTGCCAGCAGTTTAGGTCCGGGTCGGGCCTACGAGCAGTACTTC	CASSLGPGRAYEQYF